Shown below are 11 T cell receptor beta chains from a single sample sequenced in a study of blood T cell repertoires in COVID-19. Clones were sequenced by immunoSEQ multiplex PCR, and TCRdb holds only the in-frame ones, with some missing. The table lists 120,000 to 150,000 clones, approximately 83% of them singletons. Sequences were obtained from peripheral blood. These receptors were obtained from a human donor in a cohort sampled during active COVID-19.

The chain uses TRBV2 and TRBJ2-7; possible D gene TRBD1, 6 bases. The CDR3 length is 13 residues. Trimming left V 3 bases short and J 5 bases short, with 11 bases between. Germline V gene sequence: CDR1 SNHLY, CDR2 FYNNEI. The CDR3 reads CASSDRGRDEQYF. The CDR3 nucleotides are TGTGCCAGCAGTGACAGGGGTAGAGACGAGCAGTACTTC.

J is TRBJ2-2 and V is TRBV9; D remains ambiguous. CDR3 length: 14 amino acids. Trimming stripped 2 bases from V and 5 bases from J, with 10 bases between. Germline CDR1 is SGDLS and CDR2 is YYNGEE. The CDR3 loop is CASSVAGWTGELFF. CDR3 bases: TGTGCCAGCAGCGTGGCAGGTTGGACCGGGGAGCTGTTTTTT.

The CDR3 region is CASSQRVRGEQFF. DNA of the CDR3: TGTGCCAGCAGCCAAAGGGTAAGGGGTGAGCAGTTCTTC. The V gene is TRBV14, the J gene TRBJ2-1; D may be TRBD1 (5 bases). Trimming cost V 2 bases and J 9 bases, with 11 bases left between them. The germline V gene has CDR1 SGHDN and CDR2 FVKESK. This CDR3 comprises 13 residues.

The rearrangement links TRBV3-1 (or the pseudogene TRBV3-2) to TRBJ1-1; maybe TRBD1 (6 bases). The V gene's germline CDR1 is LGHDT and CDR2 YNNKEL (reference sequence). V gave up 4 bases and J gave up 5 bases, with 14 bases separating them. There are 14 residues in the CDR3. The CDR3 DNA is TGTGCCAGCAGCCCTGGACAGCCGCAGACTGAAGCTTTCTTT. Translating gives CASSPGQPQTEAFF.

CDR3 DNA sequence: TGTGCCAGTGCCCGGTCAAACACCGGGGAGCTGTTTTTT. As protein: CASARSNTGELFF. This chain joins TRBV19 and TRBJ2-2; D not resolved. The V and J ends lost 8 bases and 2 bases respectively, with 9 bases between them. CDR3 length equals 13 residues. CDR1 and CDR2 from the germline V gene are LNHDA and SQIVND (reference sequence).

The chain is built from TRBV6-2 or TRBV6-3 and TRBJ2-7; D possibly corresponds to TRBD2 (5 bases). Trimming stripped 5 bases from V and 6 bases from J, with 17 bases between. Germline V lookup: CDR1 MNHEY, CDR2 SVGEGT. The CDR3 spans 14 residues. This CDR3 is CASSPEFGRGEQYF. The CDR3 DNA follows: TGTGCCAGCAGTCCGGAGTTTGGACGGGGCGAGCAGTACTTC.

The rearrangement links TRBV19 to TRBJ2-4, with TRBD2 as a possible D gene (5 bases). V lost 5 bases to trimming and J lost 1 base, with 9 bases between them. Germline V lookup: CDR1 LNHDA, CDR2 SQIVND (reference sequence). The CDR3 extends over 14 amino acids. CDR3 region: CASSLRAAKNIQYF. CDR3 nucleotide sequence: TGTGCCAGTAGTTTGAGGGCTGCCAAAAACATTCAGTACTTC.

The V and J genes are TRBV5-5 and TRBJ1-1; D might be TRBD1 (5 bases). Germline V lookup: CDR1 SGHKS, CDR2 YYEKEE (reference sequence). The CDR3 loop spans 11 amino acids. Trimming left V 1 base short and J 8 bases short, with 6 bases between. The CDR3 bases are TGTGCCAGCAGCTTGTGGGGCGAAGCTTTCTTT. This encodes CASSLWGEAFF.

This clone was picked up one time. V and J are TRBV19 and TRBJ1-2; no firm D call. CDR3 length: 13 residues. Deletions cut 4 bases from V and 5 bases from J, with 11 bases between. Germline V gene sequence: CDR1 LNHDA, CDR2 SQIVND (reference sequence). DNA for the CDR3: TGTGCCAGTAGTAACGGAGGAGGATATGGCTACACCTTC. It encodes CASSNGGGYGYTF.

This chain joins TRBV6-1 and TRBJ2-4; TRBD1 matches 7 bases. V was pared by 3 bases and J by 0 bases, with 5 bases of the junction left unmatched. The CDR3 sequence is 16 residues long. Germline-derived CDR1 and CDR2 are MNHNS and SASEGT. This chain's CDR3 is CASSENRQGAKNIQYF. In nucleotides, the CDR3 is TGTGCCAGCAGTGAGAACCGACAGGGAGCCAAAAACATTCAGTACTTC.

V gene TRBV28 combines with J gene TRBJ1-5; D is undetermined. The CDR3 loop spans 15 amino acids. V was cut by 7 bases and J by 1 base, with 14 bases left in between. Germline CDR1 is MDHEN and CDR2 is SYDVKM. The CDR3 spells CASIPSPVSNQPQHF. The DNA for the CDR3 is TGTGCCAGCATCCCGAGTCCGGTAAGCAATCAGCCCCAGCATTTT.